The rows below give T cell receptor beta chains drawn from one sample of a study of T-cell reconstitution after alpha-beta-depleted transplantation in children. Each CDR3 protein gets one entry after TCRdb re-called the PCR reads with MiXCR. This table has 550,000 to 800,000 distinct CDR3 sequences, about 12% appearing once. The input for sequencing was PBMCs, taken before TCRalphabeta/CD19-depleted stem cell transplant. The receptors originated from a girl aged 2-10 years with congenital amegakaryocytic thrombocytopenia, due to receive a stem cell transplant. Both conserved end residues are part of each CDR3. D genes are given only for firm matches. A row's size may be missing; if present it is once, few, many or a size class.

abundance: many
len: 16
v_gene: TRBV4-1
d_gene: -
j_gene: TRBJ1-3
CDR3aa: CASSQDSLSSGNTIYF
CDR3nt: TGCGCCAGCAGCCAAGACAGCTTGTCTTCTGGAAACACCATATATTTT

abundance: few
len: 15
v_gene: TRBV7-9
d_gene: -
j_gene: TRBJ2-1
CDR3aa: CASSFRGLIYNEQFF
CDR3nt: TGTGCCAGCAGCTTTCGGGGGCTCATCTACAATGAGCAGTTCTTC

abundance: few
len: 15
v_gene: TRBV4-1
d_gene: -
j_gene: TRBJ2-7
CDR3aa: CASSQIRTASYEQYF
CDR3nt: TGCGCCAGCAGCCAGATCCGGACAGCCTCCTACGAGCAGTACTTC

abundance: -
len: 13
v_gene: TRBV7-3
d_gene: -
j_gene: TRBJ1-5
CDR3aa: CASSVNANQPQHF
CDR3nt: TGTGCCAGCAGCGTGAACGCGAATCAGCCCCAGCATTTT

abundance: -
len: 16
v_gene: TRBV7-9
d_gene: -
j_gene: TRBJ2-1
CDR3aa: CASSLLPAGTEGEQFF
CDR3nt: TGTGCCAGCAGCTTACTTCCCGCAGGGACGGAGGGTGAGCAGTTCTTC

abundance: -
len: 16
v_gene: TRBV5-1
d_gene: TRBD1
j_gene: TRBJ1-5
CDR3aa: CASSPGQGPFNQPQHF
CDR3nt: TGCGCCAGCAGCCCGGGACAGGGTCCCTTCAATCAGCCCCAGCATTTT

abundance: few
len: 12
v_gene: TRBV7-2
d_gene: -
j_gene: TRBJ1-6
CDR3aa: CASRSNNSPLHF
CDR3nt: TGTGCCAGCAGGTCAAATAATTCACCCCTCCACTTT

abundance: -
len: 18
v_gene: TRBV5-1
d_gene: -
j_gene: TRBJ2-7
CDR3aa: CASSLAGLVPRSPYEQYF
CDR3nt: TGCGCCAGCAGCTTGGCCGGACTTGTCCCACGAAGCCCCTACGAGCAGTACTTC

abundance: few
len: 15
v_gene: TRBV20-1
d_gene: TRBD2
j_gene: TRBJ2-7
CDR3aa: CSARSSSGSRYEQYF
CDR3nt: TGCAGTGCTAGATCCTCTAGCGGGAGTCGCTACGAGCAGTACTTC

abundance: many
len: 15
v_gene: TRBV5-1
d_gene: TRBD1
j_gene: TRBJ2-7
CDR3aa: CASSLAPRGTYEQYF
CDR3nt: TGCGCCAGCAGCTTGGCTCCCAGGGGGACCTACGAGCAGTACTTC

abundance: many
len: 16
v_gene: TRBV12-3/TRBV12-4
d_gene: TRBD2
j_gene: TRBJ2-3
CDR3aa: CASSVIAGGPPDTQYF
CDR3nt: TGTGCCAGCAGTGTTATAGCGGGAGGGCCCCCAGATACGCAGTATTTT

abundance: -
len: 15
v_gene: TRBV20-1
d_gene: TRBD2
j_gene: TRBJ2-2
CDR3aa: CSARTSGSSNGELFF
CDR3nt: TGCAGTGCCAGGACTAGCGGGAGTTCAAACGGGGAGCTGTTTTTT

abundance: -
len: 13
v_gene: TRBV29-1
d_gene: TRBD1
j_gene: TRBJ2-7
CDR3aa: CSVERDSSYEQYF
CDR3nt: TGCAGCGTTGAACGGGACAGCTCCTACGAGCAGTACTTC

abundance: few
len: 14
v_gene: TRBV12-3/TRBV12-4
d_gene: -
j_gene: TRBJ2-7
CDR3aa: CASTLNGRIYEQYF
CDR3nt: TGTGCCAGCACCCTAAACGGACGGATCTACGAGCAGTACTTC

abundance: many
len: 15
v_gene: TRBV10-1
d_gene: -
j_gene: TRBJ2-1
CDR3aa: CASSGNLPGYNEQFF
CDR3nt: TGCGCCAGCAGTGGTAATCTCCCGGGCTACAATGAGCAGTTCTTC

abundance: many
len: 15
v_gene: TRBV12-3/TRBV12-4
d_gene: -
j_gene: TRBJ1-2
CDR3aa: CASSATGDLNYGYTF
CDR3nt: TGTGCCAGCAGTGCCACAGGAGACCTTAACTATGGCTACACCTTC

abundance: -
len: 17
v_gene: TRBV6-2/TRBV6-3
d_gene: TRBD2
j_gene: TRBJ2-3
CDR3aa: CASSYSGLAGITDTQYF
CDR3nt: TGTGCCAGCAGTTACTCTGGCCTAGCGGGGATCACAGATACGCAGTATTTT

abundance: -
len: 14
v_gene: TRBV20-1
d_gene: TRBD2
j_gene: TRBJ2-3
CDR3aa: CSSWGEGSTDTQYF
CDR3nt: TGCAGTTCCTGGGGGGAGGGGAGCACAGATACGCAGTATTTT

abundance: many
len: 11
v_gene: TRBV20-1
d_gene: -
j_gene: TRBJ2-3
CDR3aa: CSASPRDTQYF
CDR3nt: TGCAGTGCTAGTCCCAGGGATACGCAGTATTTT

abundance: -
len: 15
v_gene: TRBV20-1
d_gene: -
j_gene: TRBJ2-1
CDR3aa: CSARDPGNSYNEQFF
CDR3nt: TGCAGTGCTAGAGACCCGGGAAACTCCTACAATGAGCAGTTCTTC

abundance: -
len: 17
v_gene: TRBV4-1
d_gene: TRBD2
j_gene: TRBJ2-2
CDR3aa: CASSQVYGREWAGELFF
CDR3nt: TGCGCCAGCAGCCAAGTGTACGGGAGGGAATGGGCCGGGGAGCTGTTTTTT

abundance: few
len: 15
v_gene: TRBV11-2
d_gene: -
j_gene: TRBJ2-7
CDR3aa: CASSLELASPYEQYF
CDR3nt: TGTGCCAGCAGCTTAGAATTGGCATCCCCCTACGAGCAGTACTTC

abundance: -
len: 14
v_gene: TRBV29-1
d_gene: TRBD2
j_gene: TRBJ2-7
CDR3aa: CSVSSGGSSYERYF
CDR3nt: TGCAGCGTTTCTAGCGGGGGGAGCTCCTACGAGCGGTACTTC

abundance: -
len: 15
v_gene: TRBV20-1
d_gene: TRBD1
j_gene: TRBJ2-7
CDR3aa: CSARDPTGVGREQYF
CDR3nt: TGCAGTGCTAGAGATCCCACAGGGGTCGGGCGCGAGCAGTACTTC

abundance: many
len: 16
v_gene: TRBV24-1
d_gene: TRBD1
j_gene: TRBJ2-2
CDR3aa: CATSDWGTGNTGELFF
CDR3nt: TGTGCCACCAGTGACTGGGGGACAGGGAACACCGGGGAGCTGTTTTTT

abundance: many
len: 13
v_gene: TRBV27
d_gene: -
j_gene: TRBJ2-4
CDR3aa: CASSLGTKNIQYF
CDR3nt: TGTGCCAGCAGTTTAGGGACCAAAAACATTCAGTACTTC

abundance: many
len: 14
v_gene: TRBV19
d_gene: TRBD1
j_gene: TRBJ1-5
CDR3aa: CASRRDSSNQPQHF
CDR3nt: TGTGCCAGTAGAAGGGACAGTAGCAATCAGCCCCAGCATTTT

abundance: few
len: 12
v_gene: TRBV20-1
d_gene: -
j_gene: TRBJ1-1
CDR3aa: CSAQTGGGGAFF
CDR3nt: TGCAGTGCCCAGACTGGGGGTGGAGGAGCTTTCTTT

abundance: many
len: 16
v_gene: TRBV20-1
d_gene: TRBD2
j_gene: TRBJ2-2
CDR3aa: CSARIPGLAGTGELFF
CDR3nt: TGCAGTGCTAGGATCCCGGGACTAGCGGGCACCGGGGAGCTGTTTTTT

abundance: many
len: 14
v_gene: TRBV6-1
d_gene: -
j_gene: TRBJ2-2
CDR3aa: CASREAGSIGELFF
CDR3nt: TGTGCCAGCAGAGAAGCGGGTAGCATCGGGGAGCTGTTTTTT

abundance: -
len: 13
v_gene: TRBV7-2
d_gene: -
j_gene: TRBJ2-7
CDR3aa: CASSLAPFYEQYF
CDR3nt: TGTGCCAGCAGCTTAGCTCCGTTCTACGAGCAGTACTTC